A selection of T cell receptor beta chains follows, all from one sample in a study of Graves' ophthalmopathy and Graves' hyperthyroidism. Using its own MiXCR run on the multiplex PCR reads, TCRdb lists one record per CDR3 protein. Of over 500,000 distinct CDR3 sequences in the sample, about 24% were seen once. Sequenced sample: peripheral blood. Receptors were obtained from a woman under 30 with stable Graves' hyperthyroidism. Some clones in this sample may be carry-over from other donors' samples. The CDR3 runs from the conserved cysteine through the conserved F or W. Each record gives: clone size, V gene, D gene, J gene, CDR3 DNA, CDR3 protein. D genes are given only for firm matches. Some rows have no size entry. The others give once, few or many, or a class for an expanded clone.

>.|TRBV20-1|.|TRBJ2-2
TGCAGTGCTAGATTTCGCAGGGGCACCGGAGAGCTGTTTTTT
CSARFRRGTGELFF
>many|TRBV6-5|.|TRBJ1-1
TGTGCCAGCAGTTACTCGAGCCAGGGGAGAACTGAAGCTTTCTTT
CASSYSSQGRTEAFF
>many|TRBV6-5|.|TRBJ1-5
TGTGCCAGCAGACAGGGACGGAGCGCGGTGGCCCAGCATTTT
CASRQGRSAVAQHF
>many|TRBV6-1|.|TRBJ1-2
TGTGCCAGCAGTGAGTCCTCTGCATTTGGCTACACCTTC
CASSESSAFGYTF
>.|TRBV6-1|.|TRBJ1-1
TGTGCCAGCAGTGAAGCGATCGAGGGGTCCACTGAAGCTTTCTTT
CASSEAIEGSTEAFF
>many|TRBV15|.|TRBJ1-1
TGTGCCACCAGCACCCCCGGGGCAGATCTGAACACTGAAGCTTTCTTT
CATSTPGADLNTEAFF
>.|TRBV24-1|.|TRBJ1-1
TGTGCCACCAGTGACCCCGGGGGGGAGGCTTTCTTT
CATSDPGGEAFF
>.|TRBV11-2|.|TRBJ1-6
TGTGCCAGCAGCTTGCCAGGGGTGGGTTCACCCCTCCACTTT
CASSLPGVGSPLHF
>.|TRBV5-1|.|TRBJ1-6
TGCGCCAGCAGCTTGAACGGACACCAAAATTCACCCCTCCACTTT
CASSLNGHQNSPLHF
>many|TRBV12-3/TRBV12-4|.|TRBJ2-2
TGTGCCAGCAGTGGGTCCACCGGGGAGCTGTTTTTT
CASSGSTGELFF
>many|TRBV19|.|TRBJ1-1
TGTGCCAGTAGTTTAAGGGGTCCGCTTTTGGTGACTGAAGCTTTCTTT
CASSLRGPLLVTEAFF
>.|TRBV6-1|.|TRBJ2-1
TGTGCCAGCTCGCGAGGGTCAGGGAATGAGCAGTTCTTC
CASSRGSGNEQFF
>.|TRBV27|TRBD1|TRBJ1-1
TGTGCCAGCAGTTTCACCGGGACAGTGAACACTGAAGCTTTCTTT
CASSFTGTVNTEAFF
>many|TRBV6-2/TRBV6-3|TRBD1|TRBJ2-5
TGTGCCAGCAGTTCCCAGGACAGGCCTGTGGAGACCCAGTACTTC
CASSSQDRPVETQYF
>many|TRBV6-1|.|TRBJ1-1
TGTGCCAGCAGTGAAGGGGGGAACACTGAAGCTTTCTTT
CASSEGGNTEAFF
>many|TRBV28|.|TRBJ1-3
TGTGCCAGCAGTAGCCCCCACTCTGGAAACACCATATATTTT
CASSSPHSGNTIYF
>.|TRBV4-1|.|TRBJ2-7
TGCGCCAGCAGCCAAGCCCAGGGTAACGAGCAGTACTTC
CASSQAQGNEQYF
>many|TRBV10-1|.|TRBJ1-2
TGCGCCAGCAGTGCGGGACTGAACTATGGCTACACCTTC
CASSAGLNYGYTF
>.|TRBV2|.|TRBJ1-2
TGTGCCAGCAGTCCTCGTTCAGGAATAAACTATGGCTACACCTTC
CASSPRSGINYGYTF
>.|TRBV6-1|TRBD1|TRBJ1-1
TGTGCCAGCAGTGGAAACAGGGGGCGTTGGACTGAAGCTTTCTTT
CASSGNRGRWTEAFF
>.|TRBV12-3/TRBV12-4|.|TRBJ1-5
TGTGCCAGCAGTTTAAGGGGTAGGCGGGCTCGTCCCCAGCATTTT
CASSLRGRRARPQHF
>many|TRBV6-1|.|TRBJ1-6
TGTGCCAGCAGTGGACAGGAAGATAATTCACCCCTCCACTTT
CASSGQEDNSPLHF
>.|TRBV29-1|TRBD2|TRBJ2-5
TGCAGCGTTGGTGTGACTAGCGGGGGTGTGGAGACCCAGTACTTC
CSVGVTSGGVETQYF
>few|TRBV19|TRBD2|TRBJ2-2
TGTGCCAGTAGTATTGGGGGGGGGATCACCGGGGAGCTGTTTTTT
CASSIGGGITGELFF
>few|TRBV12-3/TRBV12-4|TRBD2|TRBJ2-5
TGTGCCAGCAGTTTAGTCCGTTTGGCTAGCGGGGGGGCCTTCAGTAGAGAGACCCAGTACTTC
CASSLVRLASGGAFSRETQYF
>many|TRBV5-1|.|TRBJ1-5
TGCGCCAGCAGCTTGGACGCGGTAAGCAATCAGCCCCAGCATTTT
CASSLDAVSNQPQHF
>many|TRBV15|.|TRBJ1-1
TGTGCCACCAGCAGAGGTTTCACTGAAGCTTTCTTT
CATSRGFTEAFF
>many|TRBV9|TRBD1|TRBJ1-2
TGTGCCAGCAGCGTAGCGCCGGGCGACAGGGGTGGTAGCTATGGCTACACCTTC
CASSVAPGDRGGSYGYTF
>.|TRBV3-1|TRBD2|TRBJ2-5
TGTGCCAGCAGCCAACGGCTAGCGGGGGAGCAGACCCAGTACTTC
CASSQRLAGEQTQYF
>many|TRBV19|TRBD1|TRBJ1-5
TGTGCCAGTAGTATAGGGGACAGGGGGCTGAGTCAGCCCCAGCATTTT
CASSIGDRGLSQPQHF
>many|TRBV6-1|.|TRBJ1-1
TGTGCCAGCAGTGTTTCCTACGGATACACTGAAGCTTTCTTT
CASSVSYGYTEAFF
>many|TRBV19|.|TRBJ1-6
TGTGCCAGCAGGACCGGTTCGCCGTATAATTCACCCCTCCACTTT
CASRTGSPYNSPLHF
>many|TRBV5-1|.|TRBJ1-1
TGCGCCAGCAGCTTGGAGGGGTGGACTGAAGCTTTCTTT
CASSLEGWTEAFF
>.|TRBV28|.|TRBJ2-3
TGTGCCAGCACCCGGCCCACAGATACGCAGTATTTT
CASTRPTDTQYF
>.|TRBV9|TRBD1|TRBJ2-2
TGTGCCAGCAGCGGCCGGGACAGGGGCAACATCGGGGAGCTGTTTTTT
CASSGRDRGNIGELFF
>.|TRBV27|.|TRBJ2-4
TGTGCCAGCAGTTTATCTTCTTTATTCAAAAACATTCAGTACTTC
CASSLSSLFKNIQYF
>many|TRBV28|.|TRBJ2-6
TGTGCCAGCAGCCCCCCGGCGGTCGGGGCCAACGTCCTGACTTTC
CASSPPAVGANVLTF
>.|TRBV19|.|TRBJ2-2
TGTGCCAGTAACAATTGGGGGGCGGGAACCGGGGAGCTGTTTTTT
CASNNWGAGTGELFF
>many|TRBV12-3/TRBV12-4|.|TRBJ2-7
TGTGCCAGCAGTCCCTTAGGGGGGGGGCCCAACGAGCAGTACTTC
CASSPLGGGPNEQYF
>few|TRBV12-5|.|TRBJ2-2
TGTGCTAGTGGTTTGGTATACGTGAGGGGGGGCCAAAACACCGGGGAGCTGTTTTTT
CASGLVYVRGGQNTGELFF
>.|TRBV6-1|TRBD1|TRBJ1-5
TGTGCCAGCACAGGACAGGGGTTTCAGCCCCAGCATTTT
CASTGQGFQPQHF
>few|TRBV30|TRBD1|TRBJ1-3
TGTGCCTGGAGTCCCACCGGGACAGGGTCGAACACCATATATTTT
CAWSPTGTGSNTIYF
>.|TRBV18|TRBD1|TRBJ1-2
TGTGCCAGCTCAGAGGACAGGGGGTCAGGTGGCTACACCTTC
CASSEDRGSGGYTF
>.|TRBV6-1|.|TRBJ1-2
TGTGCCAGCAGTGGCCTGACAAGCTATGGCTACACCTTC
CASSGLTSYGYTF
>.|TRBV9|.|TRBJ2-7
TGTGCCAGCAGCCCCAAAGGAAGAGGGGGCTACGAGCAGTACTTC
CASSPKGRGGYEQYF
>.|TRBV5-1|.|TRBJ2-7
TGTGCCAGCAGTCTGAGGGGGGGCTCCTACGAGCAGTACTTC
CASSLRGGSYEQYF
>many|TRBV27|.|TRBJ2-5
TGTGCCAACCCACTAACTGACAAACAGGGAGGGGAGACCCAGTACTTC
CANPLTDKQGGETQYF
>many|TRBV6-5|.|TRBJ2-7
TGTGCCAGCAGTTCCTGGGACACCTTCTACGAGCAGTACTTC
CASSSWDTFYEQYF